This T cell receptor (beta chain) was sequenced during a study of response to subunit inactivated influenza vaccine. General study points: Authors suggested that a seasonal influenza vaccination recruits few new T cells each time.

TCRdb analysed the RT-PCR reads with MiXCR anew, one entry per CDR3 protein. The sample includes 450,000 to 600,000 distinct CDR3 sequences, about 15% of them seen just once. This clonotype was recorded many times. What it binds is unknown. Germline V lookup: CDR1 MNHEY, CDR2 SVGEGT. The CDR3 loop spans 14 amino acids. Trimming removed 5 bases from V and 3 bases from J; junction bases left unmatched: 7. The V gene is TRBV6-2 or TRBV6-3, the J gene TRBJ2-7, with TRBD1 identical over 7 bases. The sequenced sample was CD4+ T cells sorted from PBMCs, obtained less than 30 months after vaccination. The sequence derives from a man between 50 and 75 years old who received an inactivated influenza vaccine. CDR3: CASSVGQLLYEQYF. DNA of the CDR3: TGTGCCAGCAGTGTGGGACAGTTACTCTACGAGCAGTACTTC.